This paragraph reports one T cell receptor beta chain. The antigen remains undetermined. The CDR3 runs 16 residues. CDR1 and CDR2 (germline): PRHDT, FYEKMQ (reference sequence). The V and J ends lost 5 bases and 6 bases, in that order; junction bases with no gene match: 12. This entry comes from a study of CD8+ T cells in alopecia areata. Treatment indicated: oral pan-JAK inhibitor, 5-10 mg twice daily. Alopecia areata patients had lesional scalp punch biopsies and peripheral blood taken from them. The sorting of PBMCs gave CD4+ and CD8+ T cells. Points from the study as a whole: Researchers report lesional scalp, most notably alopecia totalis/universalis, outstripped normal scalp in clonality.

TCR sequencing used cDNA made by reverse transcription of extracted RNA. The method was immunoSEQ multiplex PCR; TCRdb's version includes in-frame clones alone and lacks a portion of them. The sample has roughly 180,000 clones, roughly 53% seen once. The TCR originated in a human donor with alopecia areata. This sample comprised CD8+ T cells sorted from blood, obtained at week 24, from a patient treated with tofacitinib. The V and J genes are TRBV13 and TRBJ1-2; 10 bases match TRBD1. CDR3 region: CASSIPGQGLVDGYTF. The CDR3 nucleotides read TGTGCCAGCAGCATACCGGGACAGGGGTTAGTAGATGGCTACACCTTC.